In its sample, the clone carrying this TCR beta chain was seen many times. The sample originates from a study of regulatory T cells in long-lasting Graves disease. The CDR3 runs to 14 residues. V was pared by 5 bases and J by 2 bases, with 13 bases between. Germline V gene lookup returns CDR1 SGHTA and CDR2 FQGNSA. The time point here: persistent/refractory GD, antithyroid drugs over 5 years with positive TRAb. RNA isolated from PBMCs was used to make the TCR library. Investigators prepared the TCR beta libraries by applying iRepertoire HTBI primers and Arm-PCR of CDR3 regions. Via MiXCR, TCRdb re-called the multiplex PCR reads, giving one row per CDR3 protein. Of about 290,000 distinct CDR3 sequences listed, around 20% were seen once; the top ten hold roughly 50%.

This TCR came from a female donor with Graves disease. The sequencing used peripheral blood mononuclear cells (PBMCs), collected when the disease was refractory, from a patient treated with antithyroid drugs. The chain joins TRBV7-2 to TRBJ2-7, with a tentative D call TRBD2 (5 bases). CDR3 DNA: TGTGCCAGCAGCCTAAGACCCGGGGCCTACGAGCAGTACTTC. Translation: CASSLRPGAYEQYF.